This TCR beta chain was sequenced during a study of shared clonotypes between healthy human individuals. General study points: A small donor pool kept down the genetic and exposure-history diversity that was represented.

Comment on this clone: What it binds is unknown.

The table came from immunoSEQ multiplex PCR; TCRdb's copy has only in-frame clones and leaves some out. The sample yields about 960,000 clones, 60% to 85% seen once. This clonotype originated in a man aged 18 to 30 in good health. The sequenced sample consisted of memory CD4+ T cells sorted from blood. Subset: CD45RA-negative fraction.

The CDR3 bases are TGTGCCAGCAGCCAAAATAGGGGGGAGCAGTTCTTC. The encoded protein is CASSQNRGEQFF. The chain is built from TRBV14 and TRBJ2-1, with TRBD1 as a possible D gene (6 bases). The CDR3 length is 12 residues. V was clipped by 2 bases and J by 10 bases, with 9 bases between them. Germline-derived CDR1 and CDR2 are SGHDN and FVKESK.